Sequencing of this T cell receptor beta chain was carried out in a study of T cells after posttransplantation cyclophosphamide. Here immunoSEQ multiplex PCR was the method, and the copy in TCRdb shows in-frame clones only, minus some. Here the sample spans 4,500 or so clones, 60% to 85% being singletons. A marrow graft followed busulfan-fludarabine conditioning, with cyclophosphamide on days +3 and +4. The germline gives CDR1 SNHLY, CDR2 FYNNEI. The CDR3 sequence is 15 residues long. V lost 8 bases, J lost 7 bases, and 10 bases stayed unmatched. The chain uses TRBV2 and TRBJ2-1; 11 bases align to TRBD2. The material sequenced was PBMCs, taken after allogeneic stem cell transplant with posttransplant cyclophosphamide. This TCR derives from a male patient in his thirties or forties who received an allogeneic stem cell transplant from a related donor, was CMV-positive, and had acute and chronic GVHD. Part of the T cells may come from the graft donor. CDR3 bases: TGTGCCAGCTCCAAACTAGCGGGGGCCGGAAATGAGCAGTTCTTC. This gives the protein CASSKLAGAGNEQFF.